The 25 T cell receptor beta chains presented below share a single source sample, sequenced in a study of identical twins. TCRdb re-called the 5' RACE reads through MiXCR, storing one row per CDR3 protein. The sample carries about 810,000 distinct CDR3 sequences, approximately 13% recorded once. This same sample was also part of a study on yellow fever vaccine responses in identical twins.

Sequenced sample: PBMCs. The source of these receptors is a woman between 18 and 29 years old in good health.

This clonotype turned up a few times. The rearrangement joins TRBV27 to TRBJ2-5; 8 nucleotides agree with TRBD1. Germline CDR1 and CDR2: MNHEY and SMNVEV (reference sequence). V lost 1 base, J lost 1 base, and 8 bases stayed unmatched. CDR3 length equals 17 residues. Here the CDR3 reads CASSLYPPGQGQETQYF. CDR3 bases: TGTGCCAGCAGTTTATACCCCCCCGGACAGGGCCAAGAGACCCAGTACTTC.

The genes are TRBV10-3 and TRBJ1-5, with TRBD1 as a possible D gene (5 bases). Germline V lookup: CDR1 ENHRY, CDR2 SYGVKD. V was clipped by 3 bases and J by 5 bases, with 23 bases between them. The CDR3 consists of 18 residues. CDR3 DNA: TGTGCCATCAGTGACGCTCCTGACAACACCAGGGAGGATCAGCCCCAGCATTTT. Residues: CAISDAPDNTREDQPQHF.

Only a few counts were recorded for this clonotype. J is TRBJ2-2 and V is TRBV5-1, with 7 nucleotides matching TRBD1. V lost 4 bases, J lost 1 base, and 7 bases stayed unmatched. The CDR3 is 16 residues long. Germline assignment: CDR1 SGHRS and CDR2 YFSETQ. The CDR3: CASSHQTGRNTGELFF. CDR3 nucleotide sequence: TGCGCCAGCAGCCATCAGACAGGGAGGAACACCGGGGAGCTGTTTTTT.

This clonotype has a handful of counts. This chain links TRBV2 with TRBJ1-1; D remains ambiguous. CDR1 is SNHLY and CDR2 is FYNNEI in the germline V gene. This CDR3 contains 17 residues. Trimming left V 6 bases short and J 1 base short, with 21 bases between. CDR3 loop: CASRQSGDTRRNTEAFF. CDR3 coding DNA: TGTGCCAGCAGGCAGTCGGGAGACACTAGGAGGAACACTGAAGCTTTCTTT.

This clonotype was seen ten or more times. The rearrangement joins TRBV12-3 or TRBV12-4 to TRBJ1-1, with unresolved D. CDR3 length: 12 residues. Trimming took 3 bases from V and 7 from J, leaving 9 bases between them. The CDR3 is CASSFRQLEAFF. As DNA, the CDR3 is TGTGCCAGCAGTTTTCGACAACTTGAAGCTTTCTTT.

The rearrangement links TRBV20-1 to TRBJ2-1; 8 nucleotides match TRBD1. After removal of 5 bases from V and 9 bases from J, the junction contained 9 bases not matched to a gene. The germline CDR1 and CDR2 sequences are DFQATT and SNEGSKA (reference sequence). This CDR3 has 13 residues. The CDR3 sequence: CSAPSDRGSEQFF. In nucleotides, the CDR3 is TGCAGTGCTCCCAGTGACAGGGGTAGTGAGCAGTTCTTC.

CDR3 nucleotides: TGTGCCATCAATGCAGGGAGCCCCTATGGCTACACCTTC. The encoded protein is CAINAGSPYGYTF. The chain is built from TRBV10-3 and TRBJ1-2; a possible D gene is TRBD1 (5 bases). CDR3 length: 13 amino acids. Germline V lookup: CDR1 ENHRY, CDR2 SYGVKD. Trimming shortened V by 7 bases and J by 4 bases, and 13 bases separated the two germline ends.

This clonotype was found a few times. The V gene is TRBV13, the J gene TRBJ1-2; 8 bases line up with TRBD1. Germline assignment: CDR1 PRHDT and CDR2 FYEKMQ (reference sequence). CDR3 length: 15 residues. V lost 5 bases, J lost 0 bases, and 5 bases stayed unmatched. This CDR3 reads CASSVNRGANYGYTF. Written as DNA, the CDR3 is TGTGCCAGCAGCGTGAACAGGGGGGCTAACTATGGCTACACCTTC.

This clonotype was counted at least ten times. V is TRBV4-1 and J is TRBJ1-4, with D perhaps matching TRBD1 (5 bases). This CDR3 has 15 amino acids. V lost 4 bases to trimming and J lost 0 bases, with 9 bases between them. Germline lookup yields CDR1 MGHRA and CDR2 YSYEKL. In DNA form, the CDR3 reads TGCGCCAGCAGCCCGCAGACAGCAACTAATGAAAAACTGTTTTTT. It is translated as CASSPQTATNEKLFF.

In this sample, this clonotype turned up many times. The CDR3 sequence is CASSWDSSGNTIYF. The CDR3 coding sequence is TGCGCCAGCAGCTGGGACAGCTCTGGAAACACCATATATTTT. The chain recombines TRBV5-1 with TRBJ1-3; TRBD1 matches at 7 bases. This CDR3 has 14 residues. CDR1 is SGHRS and CDR2 is YFSETQ in the germline V gene. V shed 3 bases, J shed 0 bases, and the junction held 0 bases outside the gene matches.

There are a few counts of this clonotype. This chain uses TRBV12-3 or TRBV12-4 with TRBJ1-1, with a tentative D call TRBD1 (6 bases). CDR3 length equals 17 residues. Trimming took 5 bases from V and 1 from J, leaving 20 bases between them. The CDR3 protein is CASSTVRGPYRNTEAFF. In nucleotides, the CDR3 is TGTGCCAGCAGTACAGTGCGGGGGCCATACAGGAACACTGAAGCTTTCTTT.

The rearrangement links TRBV20-1 to TRBJ2-3; possibly TRBD2 for D (5 bases). There are 14 residues in the CDR3. The germline CDR1 and CDR2 sequences are DFQATT and SNEGSKA (reference sequence). V lost 2 bases, J lost 0 bases, and 9 bases lay in between. As DNA, the CDR3 is TGCAGTGCTAGATCTGGGAGTAGCACAGATACGCAGTATTTT. It translates to CSARSGSSTDTQYF.

The chain is built from TRBV12-3 or TRBV12-4 and TRBJ2-3; a weak D match, TRBD2 (6 bases). The CDR3 consists of 15 residues. Between the trimmed V and J ends, which lost 6 bases and 6 bases, there was a span of 19 bases. The CDR3 DNA follows: TGTGCCAGCAGATTTCCGGGACTCGCTGTGGATACGCAGTATTTT. It is translated as CASRFPGLAVDTQYF.

The chain carries TRBV27 and TRBJ1-1; D gene uncertain. The CDR3 is 14 amino acids. Germline CDR1 reads MNHEY; CDR2 reads SMNVEV (reference sequence). Trimming pared 4 bases from V and 1 base from J, leaving 10 bases between. The CDR3 nucleotides read TGTGCCAGCAGTTCCAGACGGGAGAACACTGAAGCTTTCTTT. It specifies CASSSRRENTEAFF.

In its sample, this clonotype was seen many times. The chain joins TRBV5-4 to TRBJ2-5, with a tentative D call TRBD1 (5 bases). CDR1 and CDR2 from the germline V gene are SGHNT and YYREEE (reference sequence). This CDR3 region has 14 residues. V lost 4 bases, J lost 0 bases, and 10 bases lay in between. The DNA of the CDR3 is TGTGCCAGCAGCCAAATGGACAACCAAGAGACCCAGTACTTC. It codes for CASSQMDNQETQYF.

This clonotype appeared a few times. This rearrangement joins TRBV24-1 to TRBJ2-2; TRBD2 might be the D (5 bases). The V gene's germline CDR1 is KGHDR and CDR2 SFDVKD. The CDR3 is 16 residues long. V was shortened by 0 bases and J by 7 bases, with 14 bases between the two germline ends. The CDR3 reads CATSDLVEAPYGELFF. The CDR3 region has the DNA TGTGCCACCAGTGATTTGGTGGAGGCTCCTTACGGGGAGCTGTTTTTT.

The genes are TRBV27 and TRBJ2-7; perhaps D is TRBD1 or TRBD2 (5 bases each). The CDR3 is 16 amino acids. The V gene lost 3 bases and the J gene lost 4 bases, with 19 bases spanning the gap. The V gene's germline CDR1 is MNHEY and CDR2 SMNVEV (reference sequence). CDR3 sequence: CASSFTRDQPFYEQYF. CDR3 DNA sequence: TGTGCCAGCAGTTTCACCCGGGACCAGCCCTTTTACGAGCAGTACTTC.

This clonotype was picked up a small number of times. The chain couples TRBV7-2 to TRBJ2-2; D not certain. CDR1 and CDR2 (germline): SGHTA, FQGNSA. V was pared by 2 bases and J by 0 bases, with 7 bases between. The length of the CDR3 is 15 residues. CDR3 DNA sequence: TGTGCCAGCAGCTTATCTAGTGCGAACACCGGGGAGCTGTTTTTT. As protein: CASSLSSANTGELFF. Full variable domain (outside the CDR3, taken from reference TRBV7-2 and TRBJ2-2): GAGVSQSPSNKVTEKGKDVELRCDPISGHTALYWYRQSLGQGLEFLIYFQGNSAPDKSGLPSDRFSAERTGGSVSTLTIQRTQQEDSAVYLCASSLSSANTGELFFGEGSRLTVL.

This clonotype was counted a few times. The chain uses TRBV5-1 and TRBJ2-5, with D possibly TRBD1 on 5 matching bases. The length of the CDR3 is 16 residues. From germline, CDR1 is SGHRS and CDR2 YFSETQ. Trimming took off 0 bases at V and 2 bases at J, with 14 bases between the two ends. The CDR3 DNA is TGCGCCAGCAGCTTGGTGGCCCCCAGGGATCAAGAGACCCAGTACTTC. Its protein is CASSLVAPRDQETQYF.

The chain joins TRBV12-3 or TRBV12-4 to TRBJ1-2, with a weak D call TRBD1 (6 bases). CDR3 length: 12 residues. V was cut by 5 bases and J by 8 bases, with 12 bases left in between. In DNA, the CDR3 is TGTGCCAGCAGTGTGGGGGCCTCAGGCTACACCTTC. It encodes CASSVGASGYTF.

The genes are TRBV3-1 and TRBJ2-3; D is possibly TRBD1 or TRBD2 (5 bases each). V shed 1 base and J shed 0 bases, with 8 bases lying between them. The V gene's germline CDR1 is LGHDT and CDR2 YNNKEL (reference sequence). CDR3 length: 15 residues. In DNA form, the CDR3 reads TGTGCCAGCAGCCAAGGGGGGTCTAGCACAGATACGCAGTATTTT. Its protein product is CASSQGGSSTDTQYF.

A few counts support this clonotype. The chain links TRBV28 to TRBJ2-3; possible D gene TRBD1, 6 bases. CDR1 is MDHEN and CDR2 is SYDVKM in the germline V gene. The CDR3 sequence is 21 residues long. Deletions cut 4 bases from V and 5 bases from J, with 34 bases between. CDR3 nucleotides: TGTGCCAGCAGTTCGCCCCTCGTCCACTCAACAGGGACGGGGCACGGAGATACGCAGTATTTT. Translation: CASSSPLVHSTGTGHGDTQYF.

This clonotype was counted at least ten times. V usage is TRBV15 and J usage is TRBJ1-2, with 7 positions matching TRBD1. V shed 0 bases and J 8 bases; nucleotides not matched to a gene: 6. The length of the CDR3 is 14 residues. In germline, CDR1 is LNHNV, CDR2 YYDKDF (reference sequence). The CDR3 sequence: CATSRDYQGDGYTF. In nucleotides, the CDR3 is TGTGCCACCAGCAGAGATTATCAGGGGGACGGCTACACCTTC.

This chain links TRBV6-2 or TRBV6-3 with TRBJ2-4, with D possibly being TRBD1 or TRBD2 (5 bases each). The CDR3 extends over 14 amino acids. V lost 6 bases, J lost 7 bases, and 16 bases lay in between. The V gene's germline CDR1 is MNHEY and CDR2 SVGEGT. The CDR3 reads CASRRPGRTNIQYF. Written as DNA, the CDR3 is TGTGCCAGCAGGAGGCCGGGGCGGACCAACATTCAGTACTTC.

This clonotype appeared many times. The chain is built from TRBV10-3 and TRBJ2-5, with TRBD1 matching 8 bases. The CDR3 contains 13 residues. V lost 6 bases to trimming and J lost 5 bases; unmatched junction nucleotides: 5. Germline V gene sequence: CDR1 ENHRY, CDR2 SYGVKD. CDR3 residues: CAIRAQGGETQYF. As DNA, the CDR3 is TGTGCCATCAGGGCACAGGGGGGCGAGACCCAGTACTTC.